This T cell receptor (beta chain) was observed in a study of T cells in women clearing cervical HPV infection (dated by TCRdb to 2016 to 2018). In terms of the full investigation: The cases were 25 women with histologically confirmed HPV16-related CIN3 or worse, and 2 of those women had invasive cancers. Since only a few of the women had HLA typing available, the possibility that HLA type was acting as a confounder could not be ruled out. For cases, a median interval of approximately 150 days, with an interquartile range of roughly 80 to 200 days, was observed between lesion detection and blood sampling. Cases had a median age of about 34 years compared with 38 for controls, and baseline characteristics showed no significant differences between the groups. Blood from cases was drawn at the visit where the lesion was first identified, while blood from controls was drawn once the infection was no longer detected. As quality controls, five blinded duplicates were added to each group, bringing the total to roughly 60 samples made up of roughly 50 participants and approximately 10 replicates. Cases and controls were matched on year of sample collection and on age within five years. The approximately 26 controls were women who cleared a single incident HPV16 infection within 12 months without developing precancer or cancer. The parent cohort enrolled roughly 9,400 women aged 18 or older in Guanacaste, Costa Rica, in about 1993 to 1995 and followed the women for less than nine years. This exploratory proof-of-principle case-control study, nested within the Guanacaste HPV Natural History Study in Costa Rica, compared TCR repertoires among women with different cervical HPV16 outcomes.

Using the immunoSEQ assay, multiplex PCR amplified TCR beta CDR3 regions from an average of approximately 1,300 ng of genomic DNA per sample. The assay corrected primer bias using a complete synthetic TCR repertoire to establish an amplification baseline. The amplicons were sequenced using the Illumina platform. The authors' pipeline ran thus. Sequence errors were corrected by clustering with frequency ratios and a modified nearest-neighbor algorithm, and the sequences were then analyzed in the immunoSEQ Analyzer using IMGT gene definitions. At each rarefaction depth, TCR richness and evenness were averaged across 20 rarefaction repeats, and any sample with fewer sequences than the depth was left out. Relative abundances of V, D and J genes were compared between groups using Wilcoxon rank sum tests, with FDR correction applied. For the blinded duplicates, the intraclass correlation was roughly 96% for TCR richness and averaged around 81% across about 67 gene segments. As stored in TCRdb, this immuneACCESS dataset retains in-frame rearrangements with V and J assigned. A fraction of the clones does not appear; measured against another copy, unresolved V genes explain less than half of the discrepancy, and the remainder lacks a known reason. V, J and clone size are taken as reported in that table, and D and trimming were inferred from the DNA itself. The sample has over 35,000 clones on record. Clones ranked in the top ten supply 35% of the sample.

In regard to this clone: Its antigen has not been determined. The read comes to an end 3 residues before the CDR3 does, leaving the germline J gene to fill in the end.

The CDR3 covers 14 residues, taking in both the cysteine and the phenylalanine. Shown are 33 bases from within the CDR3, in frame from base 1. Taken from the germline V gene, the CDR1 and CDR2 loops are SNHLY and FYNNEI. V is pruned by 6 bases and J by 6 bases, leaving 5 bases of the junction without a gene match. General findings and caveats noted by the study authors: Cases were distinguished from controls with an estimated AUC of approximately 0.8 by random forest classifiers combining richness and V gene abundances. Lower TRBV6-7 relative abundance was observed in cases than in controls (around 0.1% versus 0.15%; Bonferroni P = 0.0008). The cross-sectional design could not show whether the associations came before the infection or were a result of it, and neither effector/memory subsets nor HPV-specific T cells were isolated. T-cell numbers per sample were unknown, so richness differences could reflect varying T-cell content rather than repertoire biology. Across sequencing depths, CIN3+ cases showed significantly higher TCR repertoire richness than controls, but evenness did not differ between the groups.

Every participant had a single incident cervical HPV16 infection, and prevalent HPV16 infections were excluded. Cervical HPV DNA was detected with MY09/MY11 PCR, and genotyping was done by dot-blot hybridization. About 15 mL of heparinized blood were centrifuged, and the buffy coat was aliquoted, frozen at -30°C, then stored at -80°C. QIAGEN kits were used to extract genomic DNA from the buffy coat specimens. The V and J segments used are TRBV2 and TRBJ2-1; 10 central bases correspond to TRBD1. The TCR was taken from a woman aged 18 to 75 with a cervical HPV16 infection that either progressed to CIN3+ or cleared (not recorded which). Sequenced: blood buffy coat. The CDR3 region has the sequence CASRGGQGINEQFF. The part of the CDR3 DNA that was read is TGTGCCAGCAGAGGGGGACAGGGGATCAATGAG.